These 6 T cell receptor beta chains came from one sample sequenced in a study of T cell clonality in common variable immunodeficiency. Profiling relied on immunoSEQ multiplex PCR, and the TCRdb table lists in-frame clones only, not all of them. Found here are 40,000 to 45,000 clones, no singletons; the ten largest cover about 10%. Source material: peripheral blood mononuclear cells. The receptors come from a person aged 18 to 75 in good health.

This clone was counted many times. The CDR3 goes on 3 residues after the read ends, and that part is filled in from the germline J gene. The chain links TRBV28 to TRBJ2-3; 9 bases fit TRBD1. The ends lost 5 bases at V and 1 base at J; junction bases unmatched: 4. This CDR3 contains 15 residues. Germline V CDR1 and CDR2: MDHEN, SYDVKM. CDR3 sequence: CASSIRQGGTDTQYF. The CDR3 DNA, read in part, is TGTGCCAGCAGTATCCGACAGGGGGGCACAGATACG.

The table lists this clone with many counts. CDR3 protein: CASSSGGNRGHQPQHF. The sequenced part of the CDR3 DNA is TGTGCCAGCAGTTCGGGCGGGAACAGGGGGCATCAGCCC. The chain carries TRBV12-3 or TRBV12-4 and TRBJ1-5, with TRBD1 identical over 9 bases. The CDR3 goes on 3 residues after the read ends, and that part is filled in from the germline J gene. The CDR3 loop spans 16 amino acids. Germline trimming cut 4 bases from V and 5 bases from J; bases unmatched to any gene: 9.

This clone was observed at least ten times. Read data end 3 residues before the CDR3 end; the end is taken from the germline J gene. The chain links TRBV5-1 to TRBJ2-5; TRBD1 aligns across 7 bases. CDR1 and CDR2 (germline): SGHRS, YFSETQ. V gave up 4 bases and J gave up 0 bases; unmatched junction bases: 9. This CDR3 comprises 16 residues. The CDR3 loop is CASSTLPGQNQETQYF. The part of the CDR3 DNA that was read is TGCGCCAGCAGCACCCTCCCGGGACAGAACCAAGAGACC. Full variable domain (missing parts from reference TRBV5-1 and TRBJ2-5): KAGVTQTPRYLIKTRGQQVTLSCSPISGHRSVSWYQQTPGQGLQFLFEYFSETQRNKGNFPGRFSGRQFSNSRSEMNVSTLELGDSALYLCASSTLPGQNQETQYFGPGTRLLVL.

Many counts were recorded for this clone. The DNA read from the CDR3 is TGCGCCAGCAGCCCCTCGGTGAACACTGAA. This sequence encodes CASSPSVNTE. The full CDR3 sequence reads CASSPSVNTEAFF. The gene calls are TRBV5-1 and TRBJ1-1; no definite D call. Read data end 3 residues before the CDR3 end; the end is taken from the germline J gene. The V end lost 4 bases, the J end lost 0 bases, and 7 bases lay between the germline ends. The CDR3 loop spans 13 amino acids. Germline CDR1 and CDR2: SGHRS and YFSETQ.

This clone was seen many times. CDR3 bases read: TGTGCCAGCAGTCCCCCGGGGGGGAATAACAATGAG. Protein product: CASSPPGGNNNE. The CDR3 as a whole reads CASSPPGGNNNEQFF. The rearrangement uses TRBV6-2 or TRBV6-3 and TRBJ2-1; 8 bases line up with TRBD2. The CDR3 end falls 3 residues outside the read, so it is completed with the germline J gene. Germline trimming cut 5 bases from V and 5 bases from J; bases unmatched to any gene: 8. CDR3 length equals 15 residues. Germline V CDR1 and CDR2: MNHEY, SVGEGT.

In its sample, this clone was seen many times. The observed sequence ends 3 residues before the CDR3 terminus, with the missing tail filled in from the germline J gene. This chain uses TRBV20-1 with TRBJ2-7, with 10 bases aligning to TRBD1. Germline CDR1 is DFQATT and CDR2 is SNEGSKA (reference sequence). The CDR3 length is 15 residues. The junction had 11 bases not matched to a gene; V was cut back by 6 bases and J by 3 bases. CDR3 DNA, as far as it was read: TGCAGTGCCCAAGAGGGGGACAGGGGCCTCTACGAG. Amino acid sequence: CSAQEGDRGLYE. The complete CDR3 reads CSAQEGDRGLYEQYF.